The 29 T cell receptor beta chains given below trace back to one sample, sequenced in a study of T cells in Graves' hyperthyroidism and ophthalmopathy. Template material for amplifying TCR beta CDR3 regions consisted of RNA transcripts. Using the HTBI primer set, a first-round RT-PCR was run on the TCR CDR3. Each CDR3 protein gets one entry after TCRdb re-called the multiplex PCR reads with MiXCR. The sample holds around 580,000 distinct CDR3 sequences, around 42% seen once. Input material: peripheral blood or thyroid tissue (not recorded which). Every receptor here comes from a woman in her late teens or twenties with Graves' hyperthyroidism.

This clonotype occurred many times. V and J are TRBV20-1 and TRBJ1-1, with TRBD1 identical over 7 bases. The germline gives CDR1 DFQATT, CDR2 SNEGSKA (reference sequence). V was clipped by 2 bases and J by 1 base; unmatched bases: 4. This CDR3 comprises 14 residues. The CDR3 region has the DNA TGCAGTGCTAGATCGGGGGACAGGAACACTGAAGCTTTCTTT. It specifies CSARSGDRNTEAFF.

A few counts support this clonotype. The chain recombines TRBV3-1 with TRBJ1-4, with 9 bases lining up with TRBD1. This CDR3 has 15 amino acids. The trim removed 4 bases at V and 8 bases at J, leaving 8 bases unmatched. Germline V CDR1 and CDR2: LGHDT, YNNKEL (reference sequence). CDR3 loop: CASSPVTGGLEKLFF. CDR3 nucleotide sequence: TGTGCCAGCAGCCCCGTGACAGGGGGTTTAGAAAAACTGTTTTTT.

This clonotype was counted between two and nine times. The CDR3 protein is CAITDKGASGSPADEQYF. CDR3 DNA: TGTGCCATCACTGACAAGGGGGCTAGCGGGAGTCCCGCGGACGAGCAGTACTTC. The chain employs TRBV7-6 and TRBJ2-7; 10 nucleotides agree with TRBD2. Germline CDR1 SGHVS, CDR2 FNYEAQ. The CDR3 consists of 18 residues. Trimming cost V 10 bases and J 5 bases; bases outside gene matches: 23.

The chain carries TRBV7-7 and TRBJ2-5; D remains unclear. Germline V gene sequence: CDR1 SSHAT, CDR2 FNYEAQ (reference sequence). CDR3 length: 13 amino acids. The DNA for the CDR3 is TGTGCTAGAGACACGGCCAGCCTGGAGACCCAGTACTTC. Its translation: CARDTASLETQYF.

This clonotype has at least ten counts. The J gene is TRBJ2-7, the V gene TRBV13; D unclear. CDR3 length equals 14 residues. The V gene's germline CDR1 is PRHDT and CDR2 FYEKMQ (reference sequence). Trimming removed 0 bases from V and 2 bases from J, with 8 bases in between. The CDR3 loop is CASSLGTETYEQYF. DNA for the CDR3: TGTGCCAGCAGCTTAGGGACCGAAACCTACGAGCAGTACTTC. Supplemented by reference TRBV13 and TRBJ2-7, the full variable domain reads AAGVIQSPRHLIKEKRETATLKCYPIPRHDTVYWYQQGPGQDPQFLISFYEKMQSDKGSIPDRFSAQQFSDYHSELNMSSLELGDSALYFCASSLGTETYEQYFGPGTRLTVT.

The chain recombines TRBV29-1 with TRBJ1-5; maybe TRBD1 (5 bases). Trimming left V 4 bases short and J 5 bases short, with 15 bases between. This CDR3 contains 14 residues. Germline V gives CDR1 SQVTM, CDR2 ANQGSEA. CDR3 sequence reads: CSVAPRGNYQPQHF. DNA of the CDR3: TGCAGCGTTGCCCCTCGGGGGAACTATCAGCCCCAGCATTTT.

This chain connects TRBV9 to TRBJ2-5; D remains ambiguous. The CDR3 extends over 16 amino acids. The germline V and J ends were trimmed by 0 bases and 5 bases, with 17 bases remaining between them. Germline loops: CDR1 SGDLS, CDR2 YYNGEE. The CDR3 reads CASSVDASKVWETQYF. In DNA, the CDR3 is TGTGCCAGCAGCGTAGACGCATCGAAGGTCTGGGAGACCCAGTACTTC.

The chain links TRBV4-1 to TRBJ1-2, with TRBD1 matching over 8 bases. The CDR3 is made up of 13 amino acids. From germline, CDR1 is MGHRA and CDR2 YSYEKL. J lost 12 bases, V lost 0 bases, and 6 bases had no gene match. CDR3 nucleotide sequence: TGCGCCAGCAGCCAAGAGGACAGGGCTGGAAACACCTTC. Its translation is CASSQEDRAGNTF.

This clonotype was seen at least ten times. The rearrangement links TRBV20-1 to TRBJ1-2; possible D gene TRBD1, 6 bases. The V end was cut by 3 bases, the J end by 2 bases, with 10 bases between. Germline-derived CDR1 and CDR2 are DFQATT and SNEGSKA (reference sequence). CDR3 length: 13 residues. CDR3 sequence reads: CSARDRMNYGYTF. CDR3 nucleotides: TGCAGTGCTAGGGACAGAATGAACTATGGCTACACCTTC.

The J gene is TRBJ2-6, the V gene TRBV10-3; D is possibly TRBD1 (5 bases). Trimming shortened V by 5 bases and J by 0 bases, and 14 bases separated the two germline ends. Germline CDR1 reads ENHRY; CDR2 reads SYGVKD. This CDR3 is built from 17 residues. The DNA of the CDR3 is TGTGCCATCAGTATCGCAGGGTGGATCTCTGGGGCCAACGTCCTGACTTTC. Translation gives CAISIAGWISGANVLTF.

V gene TRBV4-1 combines with J gene TRBJ1-2; no definite D call. Germline CDR1 reads MGHRA; CDR2 reads YSYEKL. CDR3 length: 14 residues. V was cut by 1 base and J by 4 bases, with 10 bases left in between. CDR3 loop: CASSQVLGFYGYTF. CDR3 DNA: TGCGCCAGCAGCCAAGTTTTGGGGTTCTATGGCTACACCTTC.

The chain has TRBV7-2 and TRBJ1-3; the match to TRBD1 covers 7 bases. Unmatched junction bases numbered 2, after V lost 5 bases and J lost 7 bases. There are 12 residues in the CDR3. CDR1 is SGHTA and CDR2 is FQGNSA in the germline V gene. The CDR3 sequence: CASSADRNTIYF. The CDR3 DNA follows: TGTGCCAGCAGCGCGGACAGGAACACCATATATTTT.

Details on this clonotype: No DNA is shown, since the ends of the CDR3 on it are uncertain; the CDR3 is the one TCRdb lists. The chain joins TRBV10-3 to TRBJ1-6; TRBD1, as called in the table, went unchecked against the DNA. CDR1 and CDR2 (germline): ENHRY, SYGVKD. The CDR3 is 23 residues long, counting both termini. CDR3 sequence reads: CAISKTMPYEQYFGPGGGSPLHF.

V and J are TRBV2 and TRBJ2-2; D uncertain. The germline CDR1 and CDR2 sequences are SNHLY and FYNNEI. The V end was cut by 4 bases, the J end by 4 bases, with 13 bases between. The CDR3 runs 15 residues. CDR3 sequence: CASSASVGSTGELFF. The CDR3 DNA sequence: TGTGCCAGCAGTGCCTCGGTAGGGTCCACCGGGGAGCTGTTTTTT.

J is TRBJ1-5 and V is TRBV19; 7 positions agree with TRBD1. Germline lookup yields CDR1 LNHDA and CDR2 SQIVND (reference sequence). This CDR3 comprises 15 residues. Trimming at V came to 6 bases and at J to 6 bases, leaving 11 bases not matched to a gene. The chain's CDR3 is CASRGSDRAAQPQHF. Written as DNA, the CDR3 is TGTGCCAGTAGGGGATCCGACAGGGCCGCTCAGCCCCAGCATTTT.

The genes are TRBV11-1 and TRBJ2-7; D is possibly TRBD2 (5 bases). Germline V CDR1 and CDR2: SGHAT, FQDESV (reference sequence). Between the trimmed V and J ends, which lost 11 bases and 3 bases, there was a span of 17 bases. This CDR3 has 13 amino acids. CDR3 DNA: TGTGCCCCACCTGCCCCGAGGGACTACGAGCAGTACTTC. It yields the protein CAPPAPRDYEQYF.

This clonotype was recorded many times. The chain links TRBV5-1 to TRBJ2-2; D is perhaps TRBD1 (6 bases). This CDR3 region has 15 residues. The germline V and J ends were trimmed by 1 base and 1 base, with 8 bases remaining between them. Germline V gene data show CDR1 as SGHRS and CDR2 as YFSETQ. CDR3 amino acids: CASSLNRVNTGELFF. The CDR3 nucleotides are TGCGCCAGCAGCTTGAACAGGGTGAACACCGGGGAGCTGTTTTTT.

The rearrangement joins TRBV29-1 to TRBJ2-7; the D gene is possibly TRBD1 (5 bases). This CDR3 has 14 residues. V lost 8 bases, J lost 4 bases, and 21 bases lay in between. In germline, CDR1 is SQVTM, CDR2 ANQGSEA. The CDR3 here is CSQDLSRALYEQYF. CDR3 bases: TGCAGCCAAGATCTTTCCAGGGCCTTATACGAGCAGTACTTC.

The chain employs TRBV30 and TRBJ1-1, with a weak D call TRBD1 (6 bases). Trimming removed 2 bases at V and 4 bases at J, with 14 bases between. The CDR3 covers 14 residues. Per germline, CDR1 GTSNPN and CDR2 SVGIG (reference sequence). This CDR3 reads CAWSHLGGGTEAFF. The CDR3 nucleotides read TGTGCCTGGAGTCACTTAGGGGGTGGCACTGAAGCTTTCTTT.

The V and J genes are TRBV10-3 and TRBJ2-4; 7 bases are shared with TRBD2. There are 14 residues in the CDR3. CDR1 and CDR2 (germline): ENHRY, SYGVKD. The V gene end was trimmed by 10 bases and the J gene end by 7 bases; junction bases not matched to a gene: 13. The CDR3 protein is CATNTGGRGNIQYF. In DNA form, the CDR3 reads TGTGCCACAAACACGGGGGGTAGGGGTAACATTCAGTACTTC.

This clonotype has ten or more counts. The CDR3, as DNA: TGTGCCAGTAGAGGAACAGGGGGAACCTACGAGCAGTACTTC. Translated: CASRGTGGTYEQYF. The chain has TRBV19 and TRBJ2-7; 8 bases fit TRBD1. Germline V gene sequence: CDR1 LNHDA, CDR2 SQIVND (reference sequence). The CDR3 is made up of 14 amino acids. The V and J ends lost 6 bases and 2 bases, in that order; junction bases with no gene match: 6. Full variable domain (rest looked up from reference TRBV19 and TRBJ2-7): DGGITQSPKYLFRKEGQNVTLSCEQNLNHDAMYWYRQDPGQGLRLIYYSQIVNDFQKGDIAEGYSVSREKKESFPLTVTSAQKNPTAFYLCASRGTGGTYEQYFGPGTRLTVT.

This clonotype was detected a few times. The rearrangement uses TRBV7-8 and TRBJ2-1; TRBD2 might be the D (6 bases). The germline gives CDR1 SGHVS, CDR2 FQNEAQ. V was cut by 1 base and J by 5 bases, with 15 bases left in between. The CDR3 is made up of 16 amino acids. In DNA form, the CDR3 reads TGTGCCAGCAGCTTAGAACCGGGACTGGACAACAATGAGCAGTTCTTC. It specifies CASSLEPGLDNNEQFF.

J is TRBJ2-2 and V is TRBV3-1, with 9 nucleotides matching TRBD2. CDR3 length equals 16 residues. Germline values: CDR1 LGHDT, CDR2 YNNKEL (reference sequence). The V and J ends lost 3 bases and 4 bases, in that order; junction bases with no gene match: 6. CDR3 DNA sequence: TGTGCCAGCAGCCAGGCTGGGACTAGCCCCACCGGGGAGCTGTTTTTT. Protein product: CASSQAGTSPTGELFF.

CDR3 sequence reads: CASSLGSERGEKLFF. In nucleotides, the CDR3 is TGTGCCAGCAGCTTGGGCAGTGAGCGGGGTGAAAAACTGTTTTTT. V gene TRBV7-2 combines with J gene TRBJ1-4; D is undetermined. The CDR3 extends over 15 amino acids. V lost 3 bases, J lost 7 bases, and 15 bases lay in between. CDR1 is SGHTA, CDR2 FQGNSA, per germline.

V and J are TRBV2 and TRBJ1-6, with D possibly matching TRBD1 (6 bases). V was trimmed by 4 bases and J by 11 bases, leaving 21 bases between them. Germline CDR1 and CDR2: SNHLY and FYNNEI. The CDR3 is made up of 16 amino acids. CDR3 amino acids: CASSGQAKQVDPPLHF. The CDR3 bases are TGTGCCAGCAGTGGACAGGCCAAACAGGTGGATCCACCCCTCCACTTT.

The chain links TRBV5-4 to TRBJ1-6; maybe TRBD1 (6 bases). CDR1 SGHNT and CDR2 YYREEE come from the germline V gene (reference sequence). There are 15 residues in the CDR3. Trimming pared 3 bases from V and 7 bases from J, leaving 14 bases between. The CDR3 loop is CASSSRGGQNSPLHF. The CDR3 bases are TGTGCCAGCAGCTCCCGGGGGGGGCAAAATTCACCCCTCCACTTT.

This clonotype has just a few counts. This CDR3 reads CASSETTGYEQYF. The CDR3 DNA reads TGTGCCAGCAGTGAAACGACAGGCTACGAGCAGTACTTC. The chain uses TRBV6-1 and TRBJ2-7; possibly TRBD1 for D (6 bases). In germline, CDR1 is MNHNS, CDR2 SASEGT. The CDR3 is 13 amino acids. V lost 2 bases to trimming and J lost 3 bases, with 8 bases between them.

This clonotype was recorded at least ten times. The rearrangement uses TRBV7-3 and TRBJ2-2; D unresolved. The CDR3 spans 12 residues. V gave up 1 base and J gave up 6 bases, with 3 bases separating them. The germline CDR1 and CDR2 sequences are SGHTA and FQGTGA. The CDR3 spells CASSLRAGELFF. The CDR3, as DNA: TGTGCCAGCAGCTTAAGGGCCGGGGAGCTGTTTTTT.

This rearrangement joins TRBV9 to TRBJ2-3, with D perhaps TRBD2 (6 bases). V lost 5 bases and J 0 bases, leaving 13 bases between the germline ends. The germline CDR1 and CDR2 sequences are SGDLS and YYNGEE. This CDR3 has 15 amino acids. CDR3 sequence (DNA): TGTGCCAGCAGTTCTTCCGGGACTAGCACAGATACGCAGTATTTT. Its protein product is CASSSSGTSTDTQYF.